This T cell receptor beta chain emerged from a study of cytomegalovirus exposure and HLA in healthy donors. Study information: Earlier work reported 117 million unique TCR beta sequences from 150 million to 200 million T cells. Study-level results: It was only CMV serostatus that was available as immune exposure information.

A note on this clone: Its antigen is as yet unknown.

With 60 Vbeta and 13 Jbeta primers, the PCR was carried out. Clones were sequenced by immunoSEQ multiplex PCR, and TCRdb holds only the in-frame ones, with some missing. The sample yields 150,000 or so clones, about two thirds seen once. Germline V gene data show CDR1 as SGHRS and CDR2 as YFSETQ. CDR3 length equals 15 residues. With 2 bases clipped from V and 4 bases from J, the junction kept 6 bases outside the gene matches. The TCR was taken from a woman aged 55-69 years in good health and CMV-seropositive. The chain recombines TRBV5-1 with TRBJ2-1; TRBD1 aligns across 7 bases. The specimen sequenced was PBMCs. CDR3 coding DNA: TGCGCCAGCAGCTTAACCGGGACAGCATACAATGAGCAGTTCTTC. Protein product: CASSLTGTAYNEQFF.